The 5 T cell receptor beta chains presented below share a single source sample, sequenced in a study of T cell responses to AZD1222 COVID-19 vaccine. Using immunoSEQ multiplex PCR, the repertoire was profiled, and TCRdb retains in-frame clones only, with some absent. The sample shows 130,000 or so clones, approximately 91% of them seen only once. The material sequenced was peripheral blood, taken on day 0 of AZD1222 vaccination. The receptors come from an adult in good health.

The chain carries TRBV19 and TRBJ1-4; no clear D. The CDR3 is 12 residues long. Germline assignment: CDR1 LNHDA and CDR2 SQIVND (reference sequence). V shed 6 bases and J shed 7 bases, with 9 bases lying between them. The CDR3 loop is CASRHVREKLFF. In DNA form, the CDR3 reads TGTGCCAGTAGACACGTGCGTGAAAAACTGTTTTTT. The complete variable domain, with remaining parts taken from reference TRBV19 and TRBJ1-4, reads DGGITQSPKYLFRKEGQNVTLSCEQNLNHDAMYWYRQDPGQGLRLIYYSQIVNDFQKGDIAEGYSVSREKKESFPLTVTSAQKNPTAFYLCASRHVREKLFFGSGTQLSVL.

The V gene is TRBV27, the J gene TRBJ2-2, with 8 bases that match TRBD2. The V gene end was trimmed by 8 bases and the J gene end by 3 bases; junction bases not matched to a gene: 8. Looked up from germline, CDR1 is MNHEY and CDR2 is SMNVEV (reference sequence). This CDR3 region has 15 residues. The CDR3 loop reads CASRGGTVYTGELFF. CDR3 in DNA: TGTGCCAGCCGGGGGGGGACTGTATACACCGGGGAGCTGTTTTTT.

The chain uses TRBV15 and TRBJ2-1, with D unclear. V lost 5 bases to trimming and J lost 2 bases, with 7 bases between them. The germline V gene has CDR1 LNHNV and CDR2 YYDKDF (reference sequence). This CDR3 region has 13 residues. The CDR3 coding sequence is TGTGCCACCAGCGCGCGGCCCTACAATGAGCAGTTCTTC. Amino acids: CATSARPYNEQFF.

The chain links TRBV4-2 to TRBJ1-5; TRBD1 might be the D (5 bases). V dropped 2 bases and J dropped 1 base, with 9 bases sitting between them. The CDR3 covers 15 residues. Germline V CDR1 and CDR2: LGHNA, YNFKEQ. The CDR3 is CASSQHRDSNQPQHF. CDR3 nucleotide sequence: TGTGCCAGCAGCCAACACCGGGACAGCAATCAGCCCCAGCATTTT.

This rearrangement joins TRBV4-3 to TRBJ2-7, with D uncertain. Germline CDR1 and CDR2: LGHNA and YSLEER. This CDR3 contains 15 residues. V dropped 1 base and J dropped 0 bases, with 10 bases sitting between them. For the CDR3, the DNA is TGCGCCAGCAGCCAAGGTACCGGCTACTCCTACGAGCAGTACTTC. Protein: CASSQGTGYSYEQYF.